The entry below describes one TCR beta chain. The repertoire was sequenced with immunoSEQ multiplex PCR; TCRdb's copy has only in-frame clones and lacks some. Of 130,000 to 150,000 clones in the sample, 65% to 85% were seen once. The entry originates in a study of blood T cell repertoires in COVID-19. During the 2 weeks before they entered the study, exposed participants had met someone with a PCR-confirmed or clinician-diagnosed COVID-19 case. Source material: PBMCs or T cells enriched from blood (not recorded which). The clonotype originates from a woman aged 50 to 60 who had been exposed to COVID-19.

This CDR3 is CASSRRDRVGEAFF. The CDR3 DNA is TGTGCCAGCAGCAGGCGGGACAGGGTGGGTGAAGCTTTCTTT. The chain employs TRBV7-9 and TRBJ1-1, with 9 bases aligning to TRBD1. J gave up 7 bases and V 5 bases, and 8 bases lay outside the gene matches. Germline loops: CDR1 SEHNR, CDR2 FQNEAQ (reference sequence). The CDR3 is made up of 14 amino acids.